The 8 T cell receptor beta chains in this list originate from one sample, sequenced in a study of T cells expressing NK-cell markers. One entry per CDR3 protein, without DNA, is what TCRdb gives after re-calling the 5' RACE reads. The sample totals about 460,000 distinct CDR3 sequences. The sequenced material came from blood T cells: a sorted CD56 or NKG2C T cell subset, CD4+ or CD8+ T cells, or bulk PBMC T cells (not recorded which). The receptors were gathered from a woman aged 45-60 years in good health.

The rearrangement uses TRBV5-1 and TRBJ2-5; TCRdb's D call, TRBD1, is unchecked because there is no DNA. Germline lookup yields CDR1 SGHRS and CDR2 YFSETQ. The CDR3 totals 16 residues. The CDR3 reads CASSHSTGTVGETQYF. The whole variable domain, remainder taken from reference TRBV5-1 and TRBJ2-5, is KAGVTQTPRYLIKTRGQQVTLSCSPISGHRSVSWYQQTPGQGLQFLFEYFSETQRNKGNFPGRFSGRQFSNSRSEMNVSTLELGDSALYLCASSHSTGTVGETQYFGPGTRLLVL.

This chain joins TRBV7-9 and TRBJ2-3; with no DNA, the TCRdb D assignment of TRBD2 cannot be verified. Germline lookup yields CDR1 SEHNR and CDR2 FQNEAQ (reference sequence). The CDR3 consists of 13 residues. The CDR3: CASSLAGTSGMYF.

The chain recombines TRBV3-1 with TRBJ2-2. The CDR3 is 14 residues long. Germline CDR1 is LGHDT and CDR2 is YNNKEL (reference sequence). CDR3 sequence: CASSQTQTTGELFF. The entire variable domain, with the rest obtained from reference TRBV3-1 and TRBJ2-2, is as follows: DTAVSQTPKYLVTQMGNDKSIKCEQNLGHDTMYWYKQDSKKFLKIMFSYNNKELIINETVPNRFSPKSPDKAHLNLHINSLELGDSAVYFCASSQTQTTGELFFGEGSRLTVL.

This chain joins TRBV12-3 or TRBV12-4 and TRBJ2-7. The CDR3 totals 11 residues. This CDR3 reads CASSSASEQYF.

The V call is TRBV5-1, the J call TRBJ2-2; there is no DNA to check the TCRdb D call of TRBD2. The CDR3 is 15 amino acids. CDR1 is SGHRS, CDR2 YFSETQ, per germline. This CDR3 reads CASLVGTTNTGELFF.

The V call is TRBV9, the J call TRBJ2-7. Germline V gives CDR1 SGDLS, CDR2 YYNGEE. The CDR3 totals 16 residues. The CDR3: CASSVLDSFLPHEQYF. Using reference TRBV9 and TRBJ2-7 for the parts outside the CDR3, the full variable domain is DSGVTQTPKHLITATGQRVTLRCSPRSGDLSVYWYQQSLDQGLQFLIQYYNGEERAKGNILERFSAQQFPDLHSELNLSSLELGDSALYFCASSVLDSFLPHEQYFGPGTRLTVT.

The chain joins TRBV5-6 to TRBJ1-2. Germline values: CDR1 SGHDT, CDR2 YYEEEE. The CDR3 totals 13 residues. CDR3 residues: CASSLEGIDGYTF.

The chain combines TRBV2 with TRBJ2-7; absent DNA, TCRdb's TRBD1 call cannot be checked. This CDR3 is 16 amino acids long. CDR1 and CDR2 (germline): SNHLY, FYNNEI. The CDR3 loop is CASSELSAGWRGEQYF. Variable domain in full (rest from reference TRBV2 and TRBJ2-7): EPEVTQTPSHQVTQMGQEVILRCVPISNHLYFYWYRQILGQKVEFLVSFYNNEISEKSEIFDDQFSVERPDGSNFTLKIRSTKLEDSAMYFCASSELSAGWRGEQYFGPGTRLTVT.